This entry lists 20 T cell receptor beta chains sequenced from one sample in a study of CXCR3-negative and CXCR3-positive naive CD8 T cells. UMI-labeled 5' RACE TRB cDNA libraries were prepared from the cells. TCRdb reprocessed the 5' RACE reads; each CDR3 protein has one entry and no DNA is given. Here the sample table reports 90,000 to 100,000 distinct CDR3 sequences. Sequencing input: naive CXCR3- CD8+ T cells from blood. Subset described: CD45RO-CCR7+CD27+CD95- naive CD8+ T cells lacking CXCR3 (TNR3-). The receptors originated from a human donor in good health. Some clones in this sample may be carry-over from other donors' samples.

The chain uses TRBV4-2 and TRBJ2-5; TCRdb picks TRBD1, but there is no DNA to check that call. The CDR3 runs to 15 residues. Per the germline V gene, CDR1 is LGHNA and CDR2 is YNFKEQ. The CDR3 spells CASSQAWTAQETQYF.

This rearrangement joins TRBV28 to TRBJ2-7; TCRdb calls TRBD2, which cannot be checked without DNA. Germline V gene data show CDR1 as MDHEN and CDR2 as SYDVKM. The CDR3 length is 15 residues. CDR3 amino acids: CASSFATSGNYEQYF.

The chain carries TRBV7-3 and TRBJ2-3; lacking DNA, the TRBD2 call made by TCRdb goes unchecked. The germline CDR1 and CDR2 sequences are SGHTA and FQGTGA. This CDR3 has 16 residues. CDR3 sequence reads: CASSPHRPPNTDTQYF.

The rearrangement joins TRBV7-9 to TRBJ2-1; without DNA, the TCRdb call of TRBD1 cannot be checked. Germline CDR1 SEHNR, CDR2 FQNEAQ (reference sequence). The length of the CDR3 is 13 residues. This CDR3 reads CASSPGRGDEQFF.

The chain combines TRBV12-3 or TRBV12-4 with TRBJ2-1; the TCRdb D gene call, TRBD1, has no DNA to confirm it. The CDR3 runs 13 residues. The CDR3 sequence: CASSSTGYNEQFF.

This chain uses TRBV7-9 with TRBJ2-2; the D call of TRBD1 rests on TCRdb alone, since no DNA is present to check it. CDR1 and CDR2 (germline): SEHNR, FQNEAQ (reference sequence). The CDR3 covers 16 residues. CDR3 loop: CASSFAGGASTGELFF.

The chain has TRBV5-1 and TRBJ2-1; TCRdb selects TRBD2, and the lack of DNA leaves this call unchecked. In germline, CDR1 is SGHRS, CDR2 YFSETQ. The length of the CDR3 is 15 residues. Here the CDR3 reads CASSPGTSGGAGQFF.

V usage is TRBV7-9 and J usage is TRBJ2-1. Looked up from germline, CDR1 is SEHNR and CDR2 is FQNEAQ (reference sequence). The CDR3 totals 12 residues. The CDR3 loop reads CASSLRLGEQFF.

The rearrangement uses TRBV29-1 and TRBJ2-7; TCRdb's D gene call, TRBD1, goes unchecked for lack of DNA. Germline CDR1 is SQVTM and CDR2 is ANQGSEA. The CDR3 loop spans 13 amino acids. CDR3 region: CSVRERGKYEQYF.

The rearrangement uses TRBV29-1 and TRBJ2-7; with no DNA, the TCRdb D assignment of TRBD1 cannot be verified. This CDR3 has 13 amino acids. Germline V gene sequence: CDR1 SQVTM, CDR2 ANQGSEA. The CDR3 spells CSVEGGQYYEQYF.

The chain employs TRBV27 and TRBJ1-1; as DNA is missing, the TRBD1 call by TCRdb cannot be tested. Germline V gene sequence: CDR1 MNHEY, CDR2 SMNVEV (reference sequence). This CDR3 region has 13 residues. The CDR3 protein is CASRPQGTTEAFF.

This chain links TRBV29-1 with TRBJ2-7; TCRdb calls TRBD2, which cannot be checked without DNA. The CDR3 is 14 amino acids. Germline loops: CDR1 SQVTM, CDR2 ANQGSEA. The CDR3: CSVELAGAHYEQYF.

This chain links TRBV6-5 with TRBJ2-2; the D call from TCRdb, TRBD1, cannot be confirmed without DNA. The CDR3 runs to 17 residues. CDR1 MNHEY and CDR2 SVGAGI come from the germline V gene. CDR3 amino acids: CASSSSPGGAGTGELFF.

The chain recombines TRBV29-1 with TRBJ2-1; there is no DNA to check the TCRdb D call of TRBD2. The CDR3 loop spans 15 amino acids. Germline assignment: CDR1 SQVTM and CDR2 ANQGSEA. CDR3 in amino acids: CSVEKAGGPYNEQFF.

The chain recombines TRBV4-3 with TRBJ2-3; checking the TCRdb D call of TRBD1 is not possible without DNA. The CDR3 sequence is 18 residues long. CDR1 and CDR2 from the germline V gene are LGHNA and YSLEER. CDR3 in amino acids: CASSQDRVGGAHTDTQYF.

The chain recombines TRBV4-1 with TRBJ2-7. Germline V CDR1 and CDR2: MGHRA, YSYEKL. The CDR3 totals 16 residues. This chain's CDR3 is CASSQGIGQGSYEQYF.

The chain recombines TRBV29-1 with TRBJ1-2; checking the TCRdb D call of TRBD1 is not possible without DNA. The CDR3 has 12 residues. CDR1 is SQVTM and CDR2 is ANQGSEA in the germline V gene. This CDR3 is CSITTPSGGYTF.

CDR3 residues: CASSLGPGEQYF. The V and J genes are TRBV11-3 and TRBJ2-7; with no DNA, the TCRdb D assignment of TRBD1 cannot be verified. CDR1 is SGHNT and CDR2 is YENEEA in the germline V gene. The CDR3 is made up of 12 amino acids.

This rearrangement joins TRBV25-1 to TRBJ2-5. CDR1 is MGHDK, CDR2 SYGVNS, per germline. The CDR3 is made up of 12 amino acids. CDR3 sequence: CASRIGQETQYF. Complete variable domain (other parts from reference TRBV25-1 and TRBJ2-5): EADIYQTPRYLVIGTGKKITLECSQTMGHDKMYWYQQDPGMELHLIHYSYGVNSTEKGDLSSESTVSRIRTEHFPLTLESARPSHTSQYLCASRIGQETQYFGPGTRLLVL.

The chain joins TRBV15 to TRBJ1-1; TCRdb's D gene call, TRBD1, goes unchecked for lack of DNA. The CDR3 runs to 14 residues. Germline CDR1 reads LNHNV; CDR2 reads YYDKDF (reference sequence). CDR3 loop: CATRKDRGNTEAFF.